Sequencing of this TCR beta chain was carried out in a study of tumor-infiltrating lymphocytes in oesophageal squamous cell carcinoma. TCRdb reprocessed the PCR reads with MiXCR, giving one entry per CDR3 protein. The table has fewer than 11,000 distinct CDR3 sequences, over 50% seen once; the top ten hold about 34%. The clonotype originates from a male donor with esophageal squamous cell carcinoma. Sequencing input: esophageal tumor tissue.

The chain's CDR3 is CASSEAFYSQQFF. The CDR3 coding sequence is TGTGCCAGCAGTGAAGCTTTTTACTCTCAGCAGTTCTTC. The chain recombines TRBV6-5 with TRBJ2-7; D remains ambiguous. The DNA end is more similar to TRBJ2-1, so the J call may be wrong. The CDR3 sequence is 13 residues long. Germline CDR1 and CDR2: MNHEY and SVGAGI.